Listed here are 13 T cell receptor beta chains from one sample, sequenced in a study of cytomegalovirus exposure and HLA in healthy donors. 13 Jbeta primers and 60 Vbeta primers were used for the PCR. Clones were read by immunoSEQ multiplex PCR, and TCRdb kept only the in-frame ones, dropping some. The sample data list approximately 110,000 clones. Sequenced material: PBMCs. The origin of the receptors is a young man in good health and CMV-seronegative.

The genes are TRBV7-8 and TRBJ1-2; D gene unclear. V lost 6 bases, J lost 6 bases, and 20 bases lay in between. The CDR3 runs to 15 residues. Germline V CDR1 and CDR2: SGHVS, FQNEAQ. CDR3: CASSPREEGYHGYTF. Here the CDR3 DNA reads TGTGCCAGCAGTCCGAGAGAGGAAGGTTACCATGGCTACACCTTC.

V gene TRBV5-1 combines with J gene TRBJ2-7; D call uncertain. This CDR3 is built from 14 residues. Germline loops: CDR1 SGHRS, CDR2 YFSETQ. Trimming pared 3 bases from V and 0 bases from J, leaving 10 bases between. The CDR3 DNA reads TGCGCCAGCAGCTCCCGAGGAGCCTCCTACGAGCAGTACTTC. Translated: CASSSRGASYEQYF.

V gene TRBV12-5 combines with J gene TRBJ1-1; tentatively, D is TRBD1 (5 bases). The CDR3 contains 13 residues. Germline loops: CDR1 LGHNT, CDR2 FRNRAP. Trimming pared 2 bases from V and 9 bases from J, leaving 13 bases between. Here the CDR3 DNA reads TGTGCTAGTGGTTTGCAGGCGCAGGGTAAAGCTTTCTTT. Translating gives CASGLQAQGKAFF.

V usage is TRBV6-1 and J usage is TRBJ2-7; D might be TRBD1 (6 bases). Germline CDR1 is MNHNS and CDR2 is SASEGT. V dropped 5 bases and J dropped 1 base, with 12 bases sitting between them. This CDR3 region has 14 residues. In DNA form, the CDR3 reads TGTGCCAGCAGTAAAGACAGGAGATCCTACGAGCAGTACTTC. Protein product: CASSKDRRSYEQYF.

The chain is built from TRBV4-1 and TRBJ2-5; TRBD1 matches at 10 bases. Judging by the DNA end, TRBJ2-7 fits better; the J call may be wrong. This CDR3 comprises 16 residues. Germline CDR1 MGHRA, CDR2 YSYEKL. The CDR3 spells CASSQVPGTGEYEQYF. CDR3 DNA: TGCGCCAGCAGCCAAGTCCCCGGGACAGGGGAATACGAGCAGTACTTC.

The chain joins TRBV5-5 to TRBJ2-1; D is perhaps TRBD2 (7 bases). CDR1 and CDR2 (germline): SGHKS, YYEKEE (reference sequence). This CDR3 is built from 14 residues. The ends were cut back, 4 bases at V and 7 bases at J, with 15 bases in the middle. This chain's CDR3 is CASSPLGGRNEQFF. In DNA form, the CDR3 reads TGTGCCAGCAGCCCCCTCGGGGGGCGGAATGAGCAGTTCTTC.

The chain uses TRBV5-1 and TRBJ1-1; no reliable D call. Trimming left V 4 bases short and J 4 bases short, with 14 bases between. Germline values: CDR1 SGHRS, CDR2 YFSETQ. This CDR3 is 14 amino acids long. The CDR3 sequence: CASSRGGGGTEAFF. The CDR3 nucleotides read TGCGCCAGCAGCCGTGGTGGAGGAGGCACTGAAGCTTTCTTT.

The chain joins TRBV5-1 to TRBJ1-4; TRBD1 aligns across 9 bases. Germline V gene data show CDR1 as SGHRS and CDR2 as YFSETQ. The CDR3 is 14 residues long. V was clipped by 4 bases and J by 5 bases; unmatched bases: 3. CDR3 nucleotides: TGCGCCAGCAGCCTAGGGACAGGGAATGAAAAACTGTTTTTT. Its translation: CASSLGTGNEKLFF.

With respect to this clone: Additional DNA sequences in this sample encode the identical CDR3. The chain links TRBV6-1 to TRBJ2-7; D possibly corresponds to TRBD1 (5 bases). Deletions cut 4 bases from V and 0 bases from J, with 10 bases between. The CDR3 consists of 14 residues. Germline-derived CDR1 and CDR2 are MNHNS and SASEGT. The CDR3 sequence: CASSGRGSSYEQYF. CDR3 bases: TGTGCCAGCAGTGGAAGGGGATCCTCCTACGAGCAGTACTTC.

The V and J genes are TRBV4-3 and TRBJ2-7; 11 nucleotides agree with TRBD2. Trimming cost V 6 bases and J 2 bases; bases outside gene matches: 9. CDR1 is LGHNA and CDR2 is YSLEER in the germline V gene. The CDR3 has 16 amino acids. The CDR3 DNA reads TGCGCCAGCAGTCGTTCCCTAGCGGGGGGTACCTACGAGCAGTACTTC. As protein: CASSRSLAGGTYEQYF.

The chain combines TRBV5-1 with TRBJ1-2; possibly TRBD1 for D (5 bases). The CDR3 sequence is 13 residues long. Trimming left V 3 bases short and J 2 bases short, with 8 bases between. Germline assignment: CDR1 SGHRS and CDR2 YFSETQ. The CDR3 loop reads CASSSPGNYGYTF. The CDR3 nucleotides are TGCGCCAGCAGCTCCCCAGGGAACTATGGCTACACCTTC.

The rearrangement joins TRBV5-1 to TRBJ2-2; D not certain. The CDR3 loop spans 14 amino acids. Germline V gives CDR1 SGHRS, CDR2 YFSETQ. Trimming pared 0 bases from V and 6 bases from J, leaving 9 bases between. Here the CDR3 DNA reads TGCGCCAGCAGCTTGGGGGCTGACCCCGGGGAGCTGTTTTTT. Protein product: CASSLGADPGELFF.

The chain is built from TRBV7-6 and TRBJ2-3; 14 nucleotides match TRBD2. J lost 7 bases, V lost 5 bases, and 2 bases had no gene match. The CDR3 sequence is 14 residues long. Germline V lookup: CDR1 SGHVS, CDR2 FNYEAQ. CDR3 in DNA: TGTGCCAGCAGCGGACTAGCGGGGGGAAATACGCAGTATTTT. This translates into CASSGLAGGNTQYF.